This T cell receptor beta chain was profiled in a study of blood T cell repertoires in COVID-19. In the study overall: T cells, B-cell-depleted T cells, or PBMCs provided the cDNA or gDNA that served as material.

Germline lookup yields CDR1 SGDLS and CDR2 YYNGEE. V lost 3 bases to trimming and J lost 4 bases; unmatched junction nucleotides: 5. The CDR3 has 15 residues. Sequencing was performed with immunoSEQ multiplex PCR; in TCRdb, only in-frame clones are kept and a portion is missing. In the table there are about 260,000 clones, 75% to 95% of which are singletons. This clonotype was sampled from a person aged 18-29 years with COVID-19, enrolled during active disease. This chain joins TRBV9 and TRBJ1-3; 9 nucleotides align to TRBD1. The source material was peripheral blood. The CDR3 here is CASSEGQGPGNTIYF. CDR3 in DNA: TGTGCCAGCAGCGAGGGACAGGGCCCCGGAAACACCATATATTTT.